These 6 T cell receptor beta chains share one sample of origin, sequenced in a study of response to subunit inactivated influenza vaccine. From the RT-PCR reads, TCRdb called clonotypes with MiXCR, one entry per CDR3 protein. This table holds 500,000 to 600,000 distinct CDR3 sequences, roughly 13% found once. The sample consisted of PBMCs from blood, taken more than 35 days after vaccination. The receptors shown here come from a man in his forties or fifties who received an inactivated influenza vaccine.

This chain uses TRBV7-2 with TRBJ1-4; tentatively, D is TRBD1 (5 bases). V lost 2 bases and J lost 8, with 15 bases in between. Germline CDR1 SGHTA, CDR2 FQGNSA. This CDR3 region has 15 residues. DNA for the CDR3: TGTGCCAGCAGCTTAACGGGGTTGGGGGTCGAAAAACTGTTTTTT. Translating gives CASSLTGLGVEKLFF.

The J gene is TRBJ1-5, the V gene TRBV28; 7 nucleotides align to TRBD1. Trimming removed 5 bases from V and 5 bases from J; junction bases left unmatched: 6. The CDR3 runs 14 residues. CDR1 is MDHEN, CDR2 SYDVKM, per germline. The CDR3 loop is CASSDREGDQPQHF. CDR3 sequence (DNA): TGTGCCAGCAGTGACAGGGAAGGGGATCAGCCCCAGCATTTT.

This chain connects TRBV7-9 to TRBJ1-1; maybe TRBD1 (5 bases). With 4 bases removed from V and 4 bases from J, the gap between germline ends came to 16 bases. The CDR3 has 15 amino acids. The germline gives CDR1 SEHNR, CDR2 FQNEAQ (reference sequence). In nucleotides, the CDR3 is TGTGCCAGCAGCTCTGGGACGTCCCGAGGCACTGAAGCTTTCTTT. Translation: CASSSGTSRGTEAFF. Full variable domain (missing parts from reference TRBV7-9 and TRBJ1-1): DTGVSQNPRHKITKRGQNVTFRCDPISEHNRLYWYRQTLGQGPEFLTYFQNEAQLEKSRLLSDRFSAERPKGSFSTLEIQRTEQGDSAMYLCASSSGTSRGTEAFFGQGTRLTVV.

The rearrangement uses TRBV14 and TRBJ2-7; D gene unclear. V was trimmed by 1 base and J by 6 bases, leaving 10 bases between them. This CDR3 is built from 13 residues. In germline, CDR1 is SGHDN, CDR2 FVKESK. The CDR3: CASSQATSLEQYF. CDR3 nucleotides: TGTGCCAGCAGCCAAGCCACTTCCCTCGAGCAGTACTTC.

V usage is TRBV20-1 and J usage is TRBJ2-6; TRBD2 is a possible D gene (6 bases). Germline CDR1 DFQATT, CDR2 SNEGSKA (reference sequence). V lost 0 bases and J lost 11, with 23 bases in between. The CDR3 spans 17 residues. CDR3 nucleotide sequence: TGCAGTGCTAGAGATCCGGGAGATGTTCGCCAAGGGGACGTCCTGACTTTC. Encoded protein: CSARDPGDVRQGDVLTF.

This clonotype has a count of ten or more. This chain joins TRBV5-1 and TRBJ2-1; 11 nucleotides agree with TRBD2. Germline V gene sequence: CDR1 SGHRS, CDR2 YFSETQ. With 1 base clipped from V and 12 bases from J, the junction kept 12 bases outside the gene matches. This CDR3 has 16 residues. CDR3 sequence (DNA): TGCGCCAGCAGCTTGATAGCGGGAGGGCCGCAGCAAGGGCAGTTCTTC. The encoded protein is CASSLIAGGPQQGQFF.